The T cell receptor (beta chain) described here comes from a study of blood T cell repertoires in COVID-19. Study-level information: Sources were T cells, B-cell-depleted T cells, or PBMCs; the material itself was cDNA or gDNA.

Authors' methods: The authors estimated nucleated cell counts from reference gene primer amplification. Profiled with immunoSEQ multiplex PCR; TCRdb holds only in-frame clones, not every one. V, J and clone size derive from that table, while D and trimming were established from the DNA sequence. The table lists 140,000 to 150,000 clones, 79% of them singletons. CDR3 length: 16 amino acids. Germline trimming cut 3 bases from V and 4 bases from J; bases unmatched to any gene: 10. Germline V CDR1 and CDR2: MDHEN, SYDVKM. The V gene is TRBV28, the J gene TRBJ2-7; TRBD2 matches 9 bases. Sequences were obtained from peripheral blood. The TCR was taken from a man over 45 with active or convalescent COVID-19. CDR3 sequence: CASSFLASGKFYEQYF. The CDR3 DNA is TGTGCCAGCAGTTTTTTGGCTAGCGGGAAATTTTACGAGCAGTACTTC.